Sequencing of this TCR beta chain was carried out in a study of OX40 agonist ivuxolimab in advanced cancers. General study points: With doses of 0.1 to 3.0 mg/kg, CD4+ and CD8+ blood T cells had undergone clonal expansion by week 6.

Concerning this clone itself: Its cognate antigen is unknown.

The data were produced by immunoSEQ multiplex PCR, yet TCRdb's version contains in-frame clones alone and is incomplete. Among under 90,000 clones listed, more than 80% were seen once. Germline assignment: CDR1 MNHEY and CDR2 SVGAGI. The J segment lost 7 bases and the V segment lost 4 bases, leaving 3 bases of the junction unmatched. The CDR3 contains 13 residues. This sequence joins TRBV6-5 and TRBJ1-2, with TRBD1 matching 10 bases. This TCR was recovered from an adult with an advanced solid tumor such as melanoma, head and neck, liver or kidney cancer. The sample was CD4+ or CD8+ T cells sorted from blood, taken in a trial of the OX40 agonist ivuxolimab. CDR3 DNA sequence: TGTGCCAGCAGTTTTCGGGACAGGGGTGGCTACACCTTC. Translating it yields CASSFRDRGGYTF.